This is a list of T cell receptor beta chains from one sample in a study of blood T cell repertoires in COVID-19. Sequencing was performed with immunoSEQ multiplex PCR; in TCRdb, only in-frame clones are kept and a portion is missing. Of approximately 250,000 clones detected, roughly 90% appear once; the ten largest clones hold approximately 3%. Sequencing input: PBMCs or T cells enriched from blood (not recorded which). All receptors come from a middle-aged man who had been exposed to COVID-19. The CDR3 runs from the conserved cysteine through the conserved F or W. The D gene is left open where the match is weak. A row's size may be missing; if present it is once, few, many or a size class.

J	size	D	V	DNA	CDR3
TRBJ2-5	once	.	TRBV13	TGTGCCAGCAGCTTTTTTGCGCAGACCCAGTACTTC	CASSFFAQTQYF
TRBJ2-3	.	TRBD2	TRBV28	TGTGCCAGCAGTTCTATGGGGTTAACTAGCGGGAGGGCCACAGATACGCAGTATTTT	CASSSMGLTSGRATDTQYF
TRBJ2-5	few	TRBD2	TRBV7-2	TGTGCCAGCAGCCACCTAGCGGGAGTTCAAGAGACCCAGTACTTC	CASSHLAGVQETQYF
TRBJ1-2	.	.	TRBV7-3	TGTGCCAGCAGCCGAGGGTCCGGGAATGGCTACACCTTC	CASSRGSGNGYTF
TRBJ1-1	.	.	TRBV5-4	TGTGCCAGCAGCTTAGTAGTAGACACTGAAGCTTTCTTT	CASSLVVDTEAFF
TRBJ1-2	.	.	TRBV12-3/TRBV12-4	TGTGCCAGCAGTTTGGGGGGGGCCTATGGCTACACCTTC	CASSLGGAYGYTF
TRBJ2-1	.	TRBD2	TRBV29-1	TGCAGCGTTGAAGGACTAGCGGGACATGAGCAGTTCTTC	CSVEGLAGHEQFF
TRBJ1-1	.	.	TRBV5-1	TGCGCCAGCAGCCCACTACCCACACAGAACACTGAAGCTTTCTTT	CASSPLPTQNTEAFF
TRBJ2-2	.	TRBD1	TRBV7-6	TGTGCCAGCAGCTTAGAATCAGGGGGCGCGGGCACCGGGGAGCTGTTTTTT	CASSLESGGAGTGELFF
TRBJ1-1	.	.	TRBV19	TGTGCCAGTAGTATAAGAGGGAACACTGAAGCTTTCTTT	CASSIRGNTEAFF
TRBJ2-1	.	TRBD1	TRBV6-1	TGTGCCAGCAGTGAAAAAACCGGGACAGGGGATGGAGGGCAACGGTTCTTC	CASSEKTGTGDGGQRFF
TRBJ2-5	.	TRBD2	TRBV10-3	TGTGCCATCAGTGTAGGGACTAGCGGGACCGAGACCCAGTACTTC	CAISVGTSGTETQYF
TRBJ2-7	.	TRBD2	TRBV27	TGTGCCAGCAGTCCACCGGGACTAGCGGGACTTTACGAGCAGTACTTC	CASSPPGLAGLYEQYF
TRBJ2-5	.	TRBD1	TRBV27	TGTGCCAGCAGTTTCGGACAGGGGGCCGGAGAGACCCAGTACTTC	CASSFGQGAGETQYF
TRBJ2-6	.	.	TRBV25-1	TGTGCCAGCAGTGAAACGGGAACTGGGGCCAACGTCCTGACTTTC	CASSETGTGANVLTF
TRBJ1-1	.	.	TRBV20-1	TGCAGTGCTAGACGGGAGACTGAAGCTTTCTTT	CSARRETEAFF
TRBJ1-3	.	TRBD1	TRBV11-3	TGTGCCAGCAGCTCAAAGGGGACAGCCAACTCTGGAAACACCATATATTTT	CASSSKGTANSGNTIYF
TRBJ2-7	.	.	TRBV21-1	TGTGCCAGCAGCAAAGGTAGTAGCGGGAGGGCCGATCGGAAGAACGAGCAGTACTTC	CASSKGSSGRADRKNEQYF
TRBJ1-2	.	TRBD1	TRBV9	TGTGCCAGCAGCGTAGGCCGGACAGGGAGGTATGGCTACACCTTC	CASSVGRTGRYGYTF
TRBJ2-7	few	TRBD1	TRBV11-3	TGTGCCAGCAGCGCAATGACAGGGGGCTTCTACGAGCAGTACTTC	CASSAMTGGFYEQYF
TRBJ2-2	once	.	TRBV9	TGTGCCAGCAGCCCAGAAGGGGAGGACTTCACCGGGGAGCTGTTTTTT	CASSPEGEDFTGELFF
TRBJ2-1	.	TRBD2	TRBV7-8	TGTGCCAGCAGCTTAGGGTTAGCGGGAGTAAGCGAGCAGTTCTTC	CASSLGLAGVSEQFF
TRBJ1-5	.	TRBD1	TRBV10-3	TGTGCCATCAGCGGGACAGGGATGCAGCCCCAGCATTTT	CAISGTGMQPQHF
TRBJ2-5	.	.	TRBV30	TGTGCCTGGGGCAGGGTGGGCGCGAGGGAGACCCAGTACTTC	CAWGRVGARETQYF
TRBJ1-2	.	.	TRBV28	TGTGCCAGCAGGACCCTACAGGGTGACTATGGCTACACCTTC	CASRTLQGDYGYTF
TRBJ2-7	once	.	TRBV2	TGTGCCAGCAGTGAAATGGCCGAATCCATATACGAGCAGTACTTC	CASSEMAESIYEQYF
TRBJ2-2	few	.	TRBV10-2	TGCGCCAGCAGTGAACAGACCACCGGGGAGCTGTTTTTT	CASSEQTTGELFF
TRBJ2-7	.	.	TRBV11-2	TGTGCCAGCATCCTAGGGGCCTCGGGGGGCCACGAGCAGTACTTC	CASILGASGGHEQYF
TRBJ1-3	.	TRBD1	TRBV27	TGTGCCAGCAGCTCCGACAGGGTCACTGGAAACACCATATATTTT	CASSSDRVTGNTIYF
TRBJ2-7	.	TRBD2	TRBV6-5	TGTGCCAGCAGTCAGTTAGCGGGAGTTATCTACGAGCAGTACTTC	CASSQLAGVIYEQYF
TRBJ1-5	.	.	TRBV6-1	TGTGCCAGCAGTGAAGGTCAAACAGGAAGCAATCAGCCCCAGCATTTT	CASSEGQTGSNQPQHF
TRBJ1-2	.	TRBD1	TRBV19	TGTGGCGATCTCATAGGGACAGGGGGCTACACCTTC	CGDLIGTGGYTF
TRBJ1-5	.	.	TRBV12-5	TGTGCTAGTGGTTTGGAGGGGCGAAATCAGCCCCAGCATTTT	CASGLEGRNQPQHF
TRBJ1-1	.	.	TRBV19	TGTGCCAGTACTCCACCTACCTATTACACTGAAGCTTTCTTT	CASTPPTYYTEAFF
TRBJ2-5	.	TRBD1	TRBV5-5	TGTGCCAGCAGCTTCCCGGACAGGGCCGAGACCCAGTACTTC	CASSFPDRAETQYF
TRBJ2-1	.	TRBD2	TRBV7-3	TGTGCCAGCAGCGCGGGACTAGCGGGTAACAATGAGCAGTTCTTC	CASSAGLAGNNEQFF
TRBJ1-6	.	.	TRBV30	TGTGCCTGGACCATCGCAGGGGCCAGCTCCTATAATTCACCCCTCCACTTT	CAWTIAGASSYNSPLHF
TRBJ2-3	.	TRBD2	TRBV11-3	TGTGCCAGCAGCACCGGGACTAGCGCCACAGATACGCAGTATTTT	CASSTGTSATDTQYF
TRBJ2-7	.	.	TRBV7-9	TGTGCCAGCAGCTTAGCAGATAGCTCCTACGAGCAGTACTTC	CASSLADSSYEQYF
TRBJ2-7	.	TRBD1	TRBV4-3	TGCGCCAGCAGCCGGGACAGGGGTTACGAGCAGTACTTC	CASSRDRGYEQYF
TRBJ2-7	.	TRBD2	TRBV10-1	TGCGCCAGCAGTGCCGGGACTAGCGCGTCCTACGAGCAGTACTTC	CASSAGTSASYEQYF
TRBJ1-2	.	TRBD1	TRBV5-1	TGCGCCAGCACGCAACTCGGACAGGTTGGGGGTGGCTACACCTTC	CASTQLGQVGGGYTF
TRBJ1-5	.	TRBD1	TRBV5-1	TGCGCCAGCAGCCCGAGGACAGGGGTAGATCAGCCCCAGCATTTT	CASSPRTGVDQPQHF
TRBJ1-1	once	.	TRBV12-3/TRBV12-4	TGTGCCAGCACCCTGACAGTGAACACTGAAGCTTTCTTT	CASTLTVNTEAFF
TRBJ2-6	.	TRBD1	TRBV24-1	TGTGCCACCAGTGACGCTCAGGGGGCCTCTGGGGCCAACGTCCTGACTTTC	CATSDAQGASGANVLTF
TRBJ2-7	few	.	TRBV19	TGTGCCAGTAGTATTCAGGGCGAGGTCTACGAGCAGTACTTC	CASSIQGEVYEQYF
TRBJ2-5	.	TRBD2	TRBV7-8	TGTGCCAGCAGCCCCACTAGCGGGAGGGTGGGAGAGACCCAGTACTTC	CASSPTSGRVGETQYF
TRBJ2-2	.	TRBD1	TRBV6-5	TGTGCCAGCAGACTCGGGACAGGGTTCACCGGGGAGCTGTTTTTT	CASRLGTGFTGELFF
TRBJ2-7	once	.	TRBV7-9	TGTGCCAGCAGCTTAGCGGGAAGGGGTGAAGACGAGCAGTACTTC	CASSLAGRGEDEQYF
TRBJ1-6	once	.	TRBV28	TGTGCCAGCAGTTTACCGTATAATTCACCCCTCCACTTT	CASSLPYNSPLHF
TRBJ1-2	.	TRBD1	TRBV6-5	TGTGCCAGCAGTACCCGGACAGGGGAAAACTATGGCTACACCTTC	CASSTRTGENYGYTF
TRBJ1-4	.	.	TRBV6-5	TGTGCCAGCAATTGGGCAGGGGCAACTAATGAAAAACTGTTTTTT	CASNWAGATNEKLFF
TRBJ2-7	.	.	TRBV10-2	TGCGCCAGCAGTGACCCTCCCTACGAGCAGTACTTC	CASSDPPYEQYF
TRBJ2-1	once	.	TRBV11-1	TGTGCCAGCAGCTTAGGGGCAGGGGTGAATGAGCAGTTCTTC	CASSLGAGVNEQFF
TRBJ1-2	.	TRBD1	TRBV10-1	TGCGCCAGCAGTGACGCCAGGGACGGGACAGGGGATGGCTACACCTTC	CASSDARDGTGDGYTF
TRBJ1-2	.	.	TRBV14	TGTGCCAGCAGCTACAGGGAAGGGTATGGCTACACCTTC	CASSYREGYGYTF
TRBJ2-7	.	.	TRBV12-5	TGTGCTAGTGGTTTGGGCTATACTTCCTACGAGCAGTACTTC	CASGLGYTSYEQYF